This paragraph covers one T cell receptor beta chain sequence. As processed by the authors: Amplification of reference gene primers was used by the study to estimate nucleated cell counts. Sequencing was performed with immunoSEQ multiplex PCR; in TCRdb, only in-frame clones are kept and a portion is missing. Clone size and the V and J calls come from that table; the DNA yielded D and trimming. This table has 65,000 or so clones, about 81% appearing once. This entry is derived from a study of blood T cell repertoires in COVID-19. This CDR3 has 14 residues. V lost 4 bases and J lost 8; bases outside the gene matches: 7. Looked up from germline, CDR1 is SGHRS and CDR2 is YFSETQ.

V usage is TRBV5-1 and J usage is TRBJ1-2; 11 nucleotides match TRBD1. The source material was peripheral blood. The sequence was collected from an elderly man with acute or convalescent COVID-19. DNA of the CDR3: TGCGCCAGCAGCCTAGGACAGGGGGCGGGAGGCTACACCTTC. Translating it yields CASSLGQGAGGYTF.